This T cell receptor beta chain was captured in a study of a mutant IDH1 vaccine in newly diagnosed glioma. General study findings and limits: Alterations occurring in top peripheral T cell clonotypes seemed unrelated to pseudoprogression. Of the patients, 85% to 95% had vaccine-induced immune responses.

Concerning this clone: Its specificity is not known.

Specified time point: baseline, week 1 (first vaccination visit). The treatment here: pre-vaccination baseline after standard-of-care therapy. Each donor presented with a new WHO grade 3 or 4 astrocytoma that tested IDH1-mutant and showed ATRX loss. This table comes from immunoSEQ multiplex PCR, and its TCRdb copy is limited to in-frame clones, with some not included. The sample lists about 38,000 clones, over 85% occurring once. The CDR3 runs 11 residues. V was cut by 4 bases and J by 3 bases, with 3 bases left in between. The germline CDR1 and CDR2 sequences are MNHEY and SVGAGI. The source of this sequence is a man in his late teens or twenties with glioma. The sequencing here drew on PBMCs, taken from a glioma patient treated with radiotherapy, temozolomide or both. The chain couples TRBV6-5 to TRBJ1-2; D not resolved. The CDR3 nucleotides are TGTGCCAGCAGTTCTTACTATGGCTACACCTTC. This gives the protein CASSSYYGYTF.